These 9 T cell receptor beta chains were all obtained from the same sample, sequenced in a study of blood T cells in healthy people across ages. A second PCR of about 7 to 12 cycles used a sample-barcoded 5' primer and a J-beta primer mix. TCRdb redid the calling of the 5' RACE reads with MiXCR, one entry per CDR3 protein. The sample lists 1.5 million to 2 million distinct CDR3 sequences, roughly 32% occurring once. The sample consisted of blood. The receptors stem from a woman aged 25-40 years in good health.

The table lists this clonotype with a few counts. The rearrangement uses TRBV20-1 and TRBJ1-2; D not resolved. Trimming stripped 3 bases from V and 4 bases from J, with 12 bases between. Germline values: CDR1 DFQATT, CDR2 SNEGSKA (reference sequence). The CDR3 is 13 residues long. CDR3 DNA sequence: TGCAGTGCTAGCAGAACAATGGGCTATGGCTACACCTTC. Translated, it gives CSASRTMGYGYTF.

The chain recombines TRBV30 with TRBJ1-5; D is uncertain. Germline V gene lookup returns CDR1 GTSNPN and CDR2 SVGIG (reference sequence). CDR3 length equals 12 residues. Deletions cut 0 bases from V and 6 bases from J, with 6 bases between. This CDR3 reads CAWSVWGQPQHF. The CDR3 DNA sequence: TGTGCCTGGAGTGTATGGGGTCAGCCCCAGCATTTT.

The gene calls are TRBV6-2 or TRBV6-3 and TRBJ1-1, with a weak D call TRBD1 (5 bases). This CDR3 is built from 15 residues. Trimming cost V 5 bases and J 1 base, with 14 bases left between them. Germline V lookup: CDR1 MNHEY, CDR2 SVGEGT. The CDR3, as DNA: TGTGCCAGCAGTCCCGTAACAGGATCGAACACTGAAGCTTTCTTT. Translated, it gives CASSPVTGSNTEAFF.

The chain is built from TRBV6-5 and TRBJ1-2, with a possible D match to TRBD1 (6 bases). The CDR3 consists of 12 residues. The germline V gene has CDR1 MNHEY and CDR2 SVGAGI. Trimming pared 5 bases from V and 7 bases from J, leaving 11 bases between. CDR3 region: CASSPGAAGYTF. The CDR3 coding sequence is TGTGCCAGCAGTCCAGGGGCCGCTGGCTACACCTTC.

The DNA for the CDR3 is TGTGCCAGCAGTTTTTGGCGGGAGGGTACCGGGGAGCTGTTTTTT. Its protein is CASSFWREGTGELFF. The rearrangement joins TRBV6-6 to TRBJ2-2; 9 nucleotides match TRBD2. The V and J ends lost 4 bases and 5 bases, in that order; junction bases with no gene match: 5. Germline V CDR1 and CDR2: MNHNY, SVGAGI (reference sequence). The CDR3 is made up of 15 amino acids.

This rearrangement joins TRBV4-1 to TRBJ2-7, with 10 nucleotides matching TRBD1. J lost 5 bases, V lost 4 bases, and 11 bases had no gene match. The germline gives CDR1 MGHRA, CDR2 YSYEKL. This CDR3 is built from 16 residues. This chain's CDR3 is CASSPIETGGRHEQYF. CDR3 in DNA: TGCGCCAGCAGCCCCATCGAGACAGGGGGCCGGCACGAGCAGTACTTC.

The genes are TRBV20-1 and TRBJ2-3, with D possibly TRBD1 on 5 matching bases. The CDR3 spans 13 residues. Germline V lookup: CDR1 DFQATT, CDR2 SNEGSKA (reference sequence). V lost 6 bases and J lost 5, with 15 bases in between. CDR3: CSAPPVRGDTQYF. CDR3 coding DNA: TGCAGTGCCCCCCCGGTAAGGGGAGATACGCAGTATTTT.

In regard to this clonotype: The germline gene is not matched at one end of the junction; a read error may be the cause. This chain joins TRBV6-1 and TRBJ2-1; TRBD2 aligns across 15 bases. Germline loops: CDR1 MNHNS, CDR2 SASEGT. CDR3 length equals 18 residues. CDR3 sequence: CASNLGLAGGSSCNEQFF. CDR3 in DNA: TGTGCCAGCAACCTGGGACTAGCGGGGGGAAGCTCCTGCAATGAGCAGTTCTTC.

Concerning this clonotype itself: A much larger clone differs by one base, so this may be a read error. The CDR3 DNA follows: TGTGCCGGCAGCAGATTTACTAGACCCCTACTACGGGAGCAGTACTTC. Translating gives CAGSRFTRPLLREQYF. The chain uses TRBV21-1 and TRBJ2-7; the D call TRBD2 from the table was never checked on the DNA. TRBV21-1 has pseudogene status. The CDR3 sequence is 16 residues long.